This TCR beta chain emerged from a study of CXCR3-negative and CXCR3-positive naive CD8 T cells (dated by TCRdb to the late 2010s). About the study as a whole: In total, roughly 140 million TRB reads were obtained, corresponding to roughly 1.5 +/- 0.3 million reads per library. Data from fewer than 12 donors, pooled across two independent experiments, went into the diversity and physicochemical repertoire analyses. For the TRBV-TRBJ cluster analysis, the naive subsets came from about 5 donors, while the memory cells came from 3 donors. Overall study outcomes, separate from this receptor: Both naive subsets had comparably high repertoire diversity, while memory CD8+ T cells had much lower repertoire diversity. Because CXCR3 expression was partially decreased after cryopreservation, freshly isolated PBMCs were used for most assays. Surface CD5, linked to self-reactivity in mice, was comparable between naive subsets; TCR interaction strength was therefore also inferred from TRB CDR3 physicochemical properties. Compared with CXCR3-negative naive cells, CXCR3-positive naive cells had TRB CDR3s with higher hydrophobicity (lower Kidera factor 4), lower energy, and higher strength and volume indices. Within the same donor, TRBV-TRBJ usage looked similar between naive CXCR3-negative and CXCR3-positive cells, but memory cells had distinct patterns.

For every CD8+ T cell subset, over 250,000 cells were flow-sorted straight into RLT lysis buffer, and each subset was sorted in triplicate. Naive CD8+ T cells were defined stringently as CD45RO-CCR7+CD27+CD95- to exclude memory contaminants. Peripheral blood mononuclear cells were isolated from buffy coats by standard density gradient centrifugation. Naive CXCR3-negative and CXCR3-positive CD8+ T cells were flow-sorted on a FACSAria III. An RNeasy Mini Kit was used to extract total RNA from the sorted cells. The reads were generated on a NextSeq 550. The Human TCR Profiling Kit (MiLaboratory) was used to prepare UMI-labeled 5' RACE TRB cDNA libraries. cDNA synthesis used the entire amount of extracted RNA, and PCR amplification then used the entire amount of cDNA produced. Libraries were prepared in parallel with an identical number of PCR cycles. The published analysis was carried out like this. MIGEC and MiXCR extracted about 50,000 +/- 10,000 unique UMI-labeled TRB cDNA molecules per library, requiring at least two reads per UMI. On average, roughly 40,000 +/- 10,000 functional in-frame TRB CDR3 nucleotide clonotypes lacking stop codons were found per library. After downsampling to 5000 UMI-labeled TRB molecules per sample, diversity metrics, including normalized Shannon-Wiener and Chao1, were computed in VDJtools. For the central five CDR3 residues, VDJtools calculated physicochemical properties weighted by clonotype size, namely interaction energy, strength, volume and Kidera factor 4. The reads underwent TCRdb reprocessing, giving one record for each CDR3 protein sequence and no DNA. Here the V and J calls rest on TCRdb's processing, not on the authors' analysis. Per the sample table, the count is around 60,000 distinct CDR3 sequences. The ten largest clonotypes hold about 0.42% of the sample.

Worth noting for this clonotype: Its antigen is unknown.

From the cysteine up to the phenylalanine, the CDR3 has a length of 12 residues. The entry carries no DNA sequence. In the germline V gene, CDR1 corresponds to LGHNA and CDR2 to YNFKEQ. The chain is encoded by TRBV4-2 joined to TRBJ2-3. The sample consisted of naive CXCR3- CD8+ T cells from blood. Explained via the paper, the cell subset or site label denotes: CD45RO-CCR7+CD27+CD95- naive CD8+ T cells lacking CXCR3 (TNR3-). The receptor comes from a human donor in good health. Some clones in this sample may be carry-over from other donors' samples. The CDR3 protein is CASSQGRDTQYF.